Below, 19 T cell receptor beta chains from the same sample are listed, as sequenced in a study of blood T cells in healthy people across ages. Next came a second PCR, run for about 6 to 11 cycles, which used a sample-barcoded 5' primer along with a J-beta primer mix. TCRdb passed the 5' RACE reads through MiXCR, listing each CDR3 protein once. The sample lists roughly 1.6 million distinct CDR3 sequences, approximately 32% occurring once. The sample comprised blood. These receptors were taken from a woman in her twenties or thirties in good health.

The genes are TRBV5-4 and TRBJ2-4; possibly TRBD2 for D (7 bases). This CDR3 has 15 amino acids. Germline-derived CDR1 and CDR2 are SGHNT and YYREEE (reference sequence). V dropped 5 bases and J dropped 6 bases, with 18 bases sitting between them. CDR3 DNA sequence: TGTGCCAGCAGGGGGGCTAGCGGCGGGGGAAACATTCAGTACTTC. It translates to CASRGASGGGNIQYF.

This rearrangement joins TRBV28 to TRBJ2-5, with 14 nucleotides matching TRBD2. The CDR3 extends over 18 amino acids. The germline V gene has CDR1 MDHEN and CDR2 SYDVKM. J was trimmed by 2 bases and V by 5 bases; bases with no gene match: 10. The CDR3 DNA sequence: TGTGCCAGCAGTCCGGGACTAGCGGGAGTGTCCGCTCAAGAGACCCAGTACTTC. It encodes CASSPGLAGVSAQETQYF.

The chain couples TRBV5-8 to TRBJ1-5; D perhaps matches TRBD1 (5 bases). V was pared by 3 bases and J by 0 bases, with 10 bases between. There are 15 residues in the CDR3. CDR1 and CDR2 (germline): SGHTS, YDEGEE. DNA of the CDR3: TGTGCCAGCAGCTGGGGGGACGTTAGCAATCAGCCCCAGCATTTT. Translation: CASSWGDVSNQPQHF.

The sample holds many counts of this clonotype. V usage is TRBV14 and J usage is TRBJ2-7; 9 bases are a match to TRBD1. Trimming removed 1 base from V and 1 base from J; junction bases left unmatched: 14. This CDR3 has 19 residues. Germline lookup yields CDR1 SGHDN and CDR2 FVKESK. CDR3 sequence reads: CASSQGGTGSLYISYEQYF. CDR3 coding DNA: TGTGCCAGCAGCCAAGGGGGGACAGGGTCTCTATACATATCCTACGAGCAGTACTTC.

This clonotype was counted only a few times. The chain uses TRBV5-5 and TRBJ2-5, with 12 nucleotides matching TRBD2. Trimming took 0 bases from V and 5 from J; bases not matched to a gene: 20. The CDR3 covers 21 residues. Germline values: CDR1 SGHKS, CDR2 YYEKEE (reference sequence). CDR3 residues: CASSLALASGRAGRNRETQYF. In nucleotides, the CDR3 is TGTGCCAGCAGCTTGGCCTTGGCTAGCGGGAGGGCTGGACGAAATAGGGAGACCCAGTACTTC. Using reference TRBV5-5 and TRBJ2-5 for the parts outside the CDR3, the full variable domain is DAGVTQSPTHLIKTRGQQVTLRCSPISGHKSVSWYQQVLGQGPQFIFQYYEKEERGRGNFPDRFSARQFPNYSSELNVNALLLGDSALYLCASSLALASGRAGRNRETQYFGPGTRLLVL.

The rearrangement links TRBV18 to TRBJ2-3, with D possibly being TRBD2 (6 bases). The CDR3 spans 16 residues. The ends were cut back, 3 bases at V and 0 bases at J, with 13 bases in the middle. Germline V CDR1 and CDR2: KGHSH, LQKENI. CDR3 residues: CASSPRDFTSTDTQYF. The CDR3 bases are TGTGCCAGCTCACCTAGGGACTTTACTAGCACAGATACGCAGTATTTT.

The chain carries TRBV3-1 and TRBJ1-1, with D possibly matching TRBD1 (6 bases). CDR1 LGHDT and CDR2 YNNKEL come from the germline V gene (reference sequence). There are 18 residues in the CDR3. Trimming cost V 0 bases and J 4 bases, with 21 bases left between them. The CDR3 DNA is TGTGCCAGCAGCCAAGATCATATCGGGGGGCAGGGAAGCACTGAAGCTTTCTTT. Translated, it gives CASSQDHIGGQGSTEAFF. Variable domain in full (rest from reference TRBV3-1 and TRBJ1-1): DTAVSQTPKYLVTQMGNDKSIKCEQNLGHDTMYWYKQDSKKFLKIMFSYNNKELIINETVPNRFSPKSPDKAHLNLHINSLELGDSAVYFCASSQDHIGGQGSTEAFFGQGTRLTVV.

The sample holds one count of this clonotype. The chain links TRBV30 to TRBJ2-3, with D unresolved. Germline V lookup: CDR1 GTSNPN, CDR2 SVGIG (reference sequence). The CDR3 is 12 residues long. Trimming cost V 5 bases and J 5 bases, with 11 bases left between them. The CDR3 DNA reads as TGTGCCTGGTCTTCATTGAGAGATACGCAGTATTTT. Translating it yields CAWSSLRDTQYF. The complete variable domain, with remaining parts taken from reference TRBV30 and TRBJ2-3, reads SQTIHQWPATLVQPVGSPLSLECTVEGTSNPNLYWYRQAAGRGLQLLFYSVGIGQISSEVPQNLSASRPQDRQFILSSKKLLLSDSGFYLCAWSSLRDTQYFGPGTRLTVL.

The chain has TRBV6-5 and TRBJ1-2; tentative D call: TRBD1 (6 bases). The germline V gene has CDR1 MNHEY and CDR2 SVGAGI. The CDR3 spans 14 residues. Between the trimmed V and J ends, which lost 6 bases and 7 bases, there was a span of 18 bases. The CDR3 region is CASSLQGSPGGYTF. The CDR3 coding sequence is TGTGCCAGCAGCTTACAGGGCTCCCCGGGTGGCTACACCTTC.

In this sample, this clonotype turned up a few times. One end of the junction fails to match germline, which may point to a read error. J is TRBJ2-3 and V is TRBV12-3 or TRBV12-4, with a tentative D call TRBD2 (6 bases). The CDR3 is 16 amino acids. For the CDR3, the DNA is TGTGCCAGCAGTTTAGCCGCGGGGTTGAGCGCAGATACACAGTATTTT. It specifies CASSLAAGLSADTQYF.

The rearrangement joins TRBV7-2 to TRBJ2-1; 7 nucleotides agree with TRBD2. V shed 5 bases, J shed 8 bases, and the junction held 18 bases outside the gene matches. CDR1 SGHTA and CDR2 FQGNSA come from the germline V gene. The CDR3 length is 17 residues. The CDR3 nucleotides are TGTGCCAGCAGCGGCCCCGATGGGGGGAGGGCCGTCGATGAGCAGTTCTTC. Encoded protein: CASSGPDGGRAVDEQFF. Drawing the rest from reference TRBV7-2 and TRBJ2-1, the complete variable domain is GAGVSQSPSNKVTEKGKDVELRCDPISGHTALYWYRQSLGQGLEFLIYFQGNSAPDKSGLPSDRFSAERTGGSVSTLTIQRTQQEDSAVYLCASSGPDGGRAVDEQFFGPGTRLTVL.

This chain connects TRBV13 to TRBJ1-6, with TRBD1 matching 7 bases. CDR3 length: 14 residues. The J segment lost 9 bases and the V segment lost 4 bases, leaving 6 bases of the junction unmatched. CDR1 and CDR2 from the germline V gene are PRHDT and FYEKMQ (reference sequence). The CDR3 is CASSSRDRTSPLHF. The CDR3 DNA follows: TGTGCCAGCAGCTCACGGGACAGAACTTCACCCCTCCACTTT.

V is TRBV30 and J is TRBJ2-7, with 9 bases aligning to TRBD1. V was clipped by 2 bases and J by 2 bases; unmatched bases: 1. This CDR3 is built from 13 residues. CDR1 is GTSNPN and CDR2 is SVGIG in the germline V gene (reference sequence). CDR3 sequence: CAWSRTGAYEQYF. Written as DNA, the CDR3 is TGTGCCTGGAGTAGGACAGGGGCCTACGAGCAGTACTTC.

The CDR3 coding sequence is TGTGCCAGCGAAAACTACAACACAGATACGCAGTATTTT. It specifies CASENYNTDTQYF. The genes are TRBV7-9 and TRBJ2-3; D is uncertain. The CDR3 runs 13 residues. From germline, CDR1 is SEHNR and CDR2 FQNEAQ (reference sequence). V was pared by 8 bases and J by 2 bases, with 11 bases between.

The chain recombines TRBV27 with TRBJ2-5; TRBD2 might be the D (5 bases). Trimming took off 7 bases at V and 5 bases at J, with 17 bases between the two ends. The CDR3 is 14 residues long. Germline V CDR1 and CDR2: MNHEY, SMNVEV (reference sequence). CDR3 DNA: TGTGCCAGCACCGTAGAGGGAGAGAAGGAGACCCAGTACTTC. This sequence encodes CASTVEGEKETQYF.

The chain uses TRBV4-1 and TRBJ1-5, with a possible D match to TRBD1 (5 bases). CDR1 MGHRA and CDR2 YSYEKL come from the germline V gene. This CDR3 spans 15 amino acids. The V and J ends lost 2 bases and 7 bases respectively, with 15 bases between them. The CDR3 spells CASSQRTPLLQPQHF. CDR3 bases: TGCGCCAGCAGCCAACGGACACCCCTTCTCCAGCCCCAGCATTTT.

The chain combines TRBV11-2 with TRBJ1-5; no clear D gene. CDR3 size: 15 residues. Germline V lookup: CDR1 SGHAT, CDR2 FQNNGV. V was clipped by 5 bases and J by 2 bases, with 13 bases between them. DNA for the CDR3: TGTGCCAGCAGCCGCGGCGAGGCCGGCAATCAGCCCCAGCATTTT. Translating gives CASSRGEAGNQPQHF.

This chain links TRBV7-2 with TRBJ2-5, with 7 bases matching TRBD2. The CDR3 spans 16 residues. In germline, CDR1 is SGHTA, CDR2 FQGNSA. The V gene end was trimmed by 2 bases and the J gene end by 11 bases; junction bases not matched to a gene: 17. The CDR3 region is CASSLSGTNPIYVQYF. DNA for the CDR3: TGTGCCAGCAGCTTAAGTGGGACTAATCCAATCTACGTGCAGTACTTC. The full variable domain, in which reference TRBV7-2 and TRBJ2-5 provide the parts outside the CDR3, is GAGVSQSPSNKVTEKGKDVELRCDPISGHTALYWYRQSLGQGLEFLIYFQGNSAPDKSGLPSDRFSAERTGGSVSTLTIQRTQQEDSAVYLCASSLSGTNPIYVQYFGPGTRLLVL.

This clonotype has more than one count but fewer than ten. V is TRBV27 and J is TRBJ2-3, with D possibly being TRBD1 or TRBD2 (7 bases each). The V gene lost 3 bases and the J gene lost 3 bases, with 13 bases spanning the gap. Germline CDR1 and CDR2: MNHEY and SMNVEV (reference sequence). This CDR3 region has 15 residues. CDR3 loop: CASSLYRGGTDTQYF. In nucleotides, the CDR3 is TGTGCCAGCAGTTTGTACAGGGGAGGGACAGATACGCAGTATTTT.